The 14 T cell receptor beta chains presented below share a single source sample, sequenced in a study of blood T cell repertoires in COVID-19. Assay: immunoSEQ multiplex PCR; the TCRdb copy retains only in-frame clones and omits some. This repertoire shows some 120,000 clones, 88% found once; its top ten account for about 1.5%. Sequences were obtained from peripheral blood. These receptors came from a human donor in a cohort sampled during active COVID-19.

About this clone: The sample carries other DNA sequences with the same CDR3. The chain couples TRBV29-1 to TRBJ1-1; 9 bases match TRBD1. Germline V CDR1 and CDR2: SQVTM, ANQGSEA. The CDR3 contains 12 residues. Unmatched junction bases numbered 4, after V lost 7 bases and J lost 4 bases. CDR3 region: CSAVTGGTEAFF. The CDR3 DNA follows: TGCAGCGCGGTGACAGGGGGCACTGAAGCTTTCTTT.

The chain combines TRBV28 with TRBJ1-5, with 10 positions matching TRBD1. The V gene end was trimmed by 5 bases and the J gene end by 2 bases; junction bases not matched to a gene: 18. The CDR3 totals 20 residues. Looked up from germline, CDR1 is MDHEN and CDR2 is SYDVKM. This chain's CDR3 is CASSPTGGPGQGLGNQPQHF. For the CDR3, the DNA is TGTGCCAGCAGTCCGACGGGGGGACCGGGACAGGGGTTGGGCAATCAGCCCCAGCATTTT.

As concerns this clone: This sample also contains other DNA sequences that code for the same CDR3. V gene TRBV6-5 combines with J gene TRBJ2-1; 11 nucleotides align to TRBD1. With 6 bases clipped from V and 6 bases from J, the junction kept 7 bases outside the gene matches. This CDR3 comprises 15 residues. CDR1 is MNHEY, CDR2 SVGAGI, per germline. CDR3: CASSPGQGAINEQFF. CDR3 bases: TGTGCCAGCAGCCCCGGACAGGGGGCCATCAATGAGCAGTTCTTC.

Comment on this clone: Other DNA sequences in this sample translate to the same CDR3. The chain combines TRBV3-1 (or the pseudogene TRBV3-2) with TRBJ2-3; D gene ambiguous. Germline CDR1 reads LGHDT; CDR2 reads YNNKEL (reference sequence). With 4 bases removed from V and 1 base from J, the gap between germline ends came to 6 bases. The CDR3 loop spans 13 amino acids. The CDR3 here is CASSPRGTDTQYF. The CDR3 nucleotides read TGTGCCAGCAGCCCTCGAGGCACAGATACGCAGTATTTT.

The chain couples TRBV28 to TRBJ2-2; a possible D gene is TRBD2 (6 bases). This CDR3 has 13 amino acids. Germline CDR1 is MDHEN and CDR2 is SYDVKM. V was trimmed by 6 bases and J by 3 bases, leaving 8 bases between them. The CDR3 bases are TGTGCCAGCAGGGCGGGATACACCGGGGAGCTGTTTTTT. Protein: CASRAGYTGELFF.

The V and J genes are TRBV28 and TRBJ1-2; D is perhaps TRBD1 (6 bases). Germline V gene data show CDR1 as MDHEN and CDR2 as SYDVKM. This CDR3 contains 15 residues. Trimming pared 4 bases from V and 2 bases from J, leaving 14 bases between. The CDR3 spells CASSYRIGQNYGYTF. In DNA form, the CDR3 reads TGTGCCAGCAGTTACAGAATCGGACAGAACTATGGCTACACCTTC.

Comments on this clone: At the DNA level, this CDR3 is encoded by other sequences in the same sample as well. The rearrangement uses TRBV29-1 and TRBJ2-1, with D unclear. V lost 4 bases, J lost 6 bases, and 4 bases lay in between. CDR1 is SQVTM, CDR2 ANQGSEA, per germline. CDR3 size: 10 residues. CDR3 sequence reads: CSVAGNEQFF. The DNA for the CDR3 is TGCAGCGTTGCGGGCAATGAGCAGTTCTTC.

The rearrangement joins TRBV6-6 to TRBJ2-7, with 10 bases that match TRBD2. CDR1 is MNHNY, CDR2 SVGAGI, per germline (reference sequence). The CDR3 contains 15 residues. The trim removed 2 bases at V and 4 bases at J, leaving 5 bases unmatched. The CDR3 loop is CASSYGLAGEYEQYF. The DNA of the CDR3 is TGTGCCAGCAGTTACGGGCTAGCGGGGGAATACGAGCAGTACTTC.

The rearrangement links TRBV3-1 (or the pseudogene TRBV3-2) to TRBJ2-1; D not resolved. V lost 4 bases to trimming and J lost 0 bases, with 10 bases between them. The CDR3 totals 15 residues. Germline V gene sequence: CDR1 LGHDT, CDR2 YNNKEL (reference sequence). CDR3 sequence (DNA): TGTGCCAGCAGCCGCAAAGAGGTCTCCTACAATGAGCAGTTCTTC. It specifies CASSRKEVSYNEQFF.

The chain joins TRBV7-9 to TRBJ1-1; D is unclear. Deletions cut 5 bases from V and 2 bases from J, with 9 bases between. Germline loops: CDR1 SEHNR, CDR2 FQNEAQ (reference sequence). The CDR3 extends over 13 amino acids. This CDR3 is CASSAQSNTEAFF. CDR3 sequence (DNA): TGTGCCAGCAGCGCCCAGTCAAACACTGAAGCTTTCTTT.

The rearrangement uses TRBV7-2 and TRBJ1-5; unclear D gene. Germline V gene data show CDR1 as SGHTA and CDR2 as FQGNSA. The ends were cut back, 8 bases at V and 6 bases at J, with 20 bases in the middle. This CDR3 is built from 15 residues. The CDR3, as DNA: TGTGCCAGCTGCCCAGTTGCGGCGATCCTTCAGCCCCAGCATTTT. It is translated as CASCPVAAILQPQHF.

This clone has only a few counts. The V and J genes are TRBV2 and TRBJ1-2; D remains ambiguous. The CDR3 spans 13 residues. Germline V CDR1 and CDR2: SNHLY, FYNNEI. Trimming pared 10 bases from V and 12 bases from J, leaving 24 bases between. CDR3 DNA: TGTGCCATTCCACATCGGGATTTCATTTTCGACACCTTC. Its protein product is CAIPHRDFIFDTF.

This clone was observed a single time. The chain links TRBV5-1 to TRBJ2-5; unclear D gene. CDR3 length: 16 residues. Germline CDR1 and CDR2: SGHRS and YFSETQ. V lost 0 bases, J lost 1 base, and 13 bases lay in between. This chain's CDR3 is CASSLAGRPTQETQYF. The DNA for the CDR3 is TGCGCCAGCAGCTTGGCAGGTAGACCGACCCAAGAGACCCAGTACTTC.

The gene calls are TRBV7-8 and TRBJ2-3, with unresolved D. CDR3 length: 13 residues. Per the germline V gene, CDR1 is SGHVS and CDR2 is FQNEAQ. V dropped 5 bases and J dropped 8 bases, with 14 bases sitting between them. The CDR3 sequence: CASSPDPSGTQYF. As DNA, the CDR3 is TGTGCCAGCAGCCCAGATCCGTCAGGTACGCAGTATTTT. The full variable domain, its missing parts supplied by reference TRBV7-8 and TRBJ2-3, is GAGVSQSPRYKVAKRGQDVALRCDPISGHVSLFWYQQALGQGPEFLTYFQNEAQLDKSGLPSDRFFAERPEGSVSTLKIQRTQQEDSAVYLCASSPDPSGTQYFGPGTRLTVL.